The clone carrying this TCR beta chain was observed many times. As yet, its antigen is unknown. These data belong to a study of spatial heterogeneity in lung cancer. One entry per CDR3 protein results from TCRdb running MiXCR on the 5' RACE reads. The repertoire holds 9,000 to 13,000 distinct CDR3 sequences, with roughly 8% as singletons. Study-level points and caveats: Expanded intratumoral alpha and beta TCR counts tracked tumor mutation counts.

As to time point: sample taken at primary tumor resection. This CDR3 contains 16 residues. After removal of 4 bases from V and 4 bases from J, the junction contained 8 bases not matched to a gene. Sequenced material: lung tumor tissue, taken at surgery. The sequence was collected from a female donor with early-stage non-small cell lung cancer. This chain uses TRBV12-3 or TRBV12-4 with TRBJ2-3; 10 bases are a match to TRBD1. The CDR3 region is CASSYPSGQGPDTQYF. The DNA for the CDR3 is TGTGCCAGCAGTTACCCCTCGGGACAGGGGCCAGATACGCAGTATTTT.